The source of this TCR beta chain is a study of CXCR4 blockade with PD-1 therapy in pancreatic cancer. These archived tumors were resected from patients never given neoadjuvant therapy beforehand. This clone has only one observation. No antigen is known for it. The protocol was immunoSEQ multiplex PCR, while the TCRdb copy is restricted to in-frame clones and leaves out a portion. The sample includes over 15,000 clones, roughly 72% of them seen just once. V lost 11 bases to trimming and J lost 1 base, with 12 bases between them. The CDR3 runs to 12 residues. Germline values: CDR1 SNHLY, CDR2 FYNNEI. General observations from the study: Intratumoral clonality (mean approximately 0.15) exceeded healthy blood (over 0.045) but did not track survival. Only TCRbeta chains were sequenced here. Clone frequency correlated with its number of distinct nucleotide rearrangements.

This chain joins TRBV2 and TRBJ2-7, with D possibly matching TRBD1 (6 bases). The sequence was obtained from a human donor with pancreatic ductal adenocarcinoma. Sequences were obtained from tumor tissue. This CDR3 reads CAARDTSYEQYF. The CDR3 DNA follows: TGTGCCGCACGGGACACATCCTACGAGCAGTACTTC.